This record concerns one T cell receptor beta chain sequence. No antigen is known for it. No per-base quality is available; no much larger clone lies one base away. The data derive from a study of shared clonotypes between healthy human individuals (dated by TCRdb to 2020 to 2022). About the investigation overall: A couple of women and a few men aged 18 to 49 years were included in the cohort. For each donor, CD4 naive and CD4 memory were each run on three plates, CD8 naive on two plates, and CD8 memory on one plate. The study deeply sequenced blood TCR repertoires of about 5 healthy adults to estimate repertoire size and the extent of clonotype sharing between individuals. To increase sequencing depth and limit assay-specific biases, TCR repertoire library preparation and sequencing were carried out by different laboratories using diverse techniques. Per donor, leukapheresis produced somewhere between about 0.9 and 10 billion PBMCs. Study-level results and caveats: Only blood was sampled, and tissue TCR repertoires likely differ from those in blood. Across four donors, roughly 5% of naive CD4, 3% to 3.5% of naive CD8, roughly 2.2% of memory CD4, and 0.3% to 0.45% of memory CD8 clonotypes were shared. Naive subsets generally had larger estimated clonotype richness than memory subsets did. Incomplete sequencing was indicated by rarefaction of sorted-subset datasets, despite the large sequencing depth. Based on pairwise subsampling, the degree of clonotype sharing among donors was expected to be affected by sequencing depth. Clonotypes shared by all four sorted-subset donors showed higher generation probabilities than non-shared clonotypes. The genetic and exposure-history diversity represented was limited by the small number of donors.

Donors were healthy HIV-negative adults with no recently reported acute infections or vaccinations. Every donor was a Caucasian adult living in Nashville, Tennessee, USA. CD4+ T cells were enriched by magnetic negative selection; naive cells were then positively selected on CD45RA, and the negative fraction formed the memory subset. After blood collection by leukapheresis, PBMCs were isolated using Ficoll-Histopaque density gradient centrifugation and then cryopreserved in the vapor phase of liquid nitrogen. Purity and quantity of every magnetically sorted T cell population were checked by analytical flow cytometry. Genomic DNA was isolated from every sorted fraction and measured by UV absorbance on a Nanodrop 2000c. The CDR3 starts with the cysteine, ends with the phenylalanine, and has 13 residues. The DNA shown is the 39-base CDR3, in frame from base 1. The junction carries 12 bases between V and J, which are trimmed by 8 bases and 2 bases respectively. For CDR1 and CDR2, the germline V gene (reference sequence) lists MNHEY and SMNVEV.

Using the deep immunoSEQ assay, TCR CDR3 regions were amplified from genomic DNA by multiplex PCR. Extracted genomic DNA from each cell subset was distributed evenly across all wells of several immunoSEQ 96-well plates, and each plate was treated as a replicate. For sorted subsets, 200 ng of genomic DNA, equivalent to around 29,000 T cell genomes, went into each replicate PCR. The purified libraries were quantified using a Qubit 3.0 fluorometer, sized with a Bioanalyzer 2100, and then quantified again using the KAPA Library Quantification kit. Every immunoSEQ 96-well plate was sequenced on a dedicated single-read 150-cycle Illumina NextSeq 550 flow cell. For the original study's pipeline: Because the immunoSEQ output held only junctional sequences and lacked quality scores, the filtering could not match the filtering applied to full-length reads. Sequences were annotated with PyIR, a Python wrapper for IgBLAST v1.9, and V/J genes and CDR3 were assigned using IMGT germline references. Any read was removed if the V/J assignment was weak (E-value above 1e-6), the CDR3 was missing, or the read contained stop codons, out-of-frame junctions, or ambiguous translated residues. V3J clonotypes were defined as sequences sharing an identical inferred V gene, J gene, and CDR3 amino acid sequence. Percentage overlap between repertoires was computed as shared unique clonotypes divided by the size of the smaller repertoire. RTK rarefaction, the Chao1 estimator, and Recon v2.1 estimates of unobserved clonotypes were used to assess repertoire richness. Generation probabilities for all TCRbeta clonotypes obtained by the gDNA method from a few donors were computed using OLGA. TCRdb stores this immuneACCESS table with in-frame sequences only. Part of the clones is absent; in the studies checked, under half of the shortfall reflects unresolved V genes, and no reason is known for the rest. The V and J calls and clone size come from that table; D and trimming were worked out from the DNA. The sample table records under 750,000 clones; approximately 72% of these occur just once. Of the sample, over 1.5% falls within the top ten clones.

Sequencing used memory CD4+ T cells sorted from blood. Per the publication, the cell subset or site label means: CD45RA-negative fraction. The receptor's source is a woman aged 30 to 39 in good health. The chain is made from TRBV27 and TRBJ1-2; the D gene assignment is ambiguous. Read as DNA, the sequence is TGTGCCAGCCGGGAGGGCCGAAACTATGGCTACACCTTC. This yields the protein CASREGRNYGYTF.